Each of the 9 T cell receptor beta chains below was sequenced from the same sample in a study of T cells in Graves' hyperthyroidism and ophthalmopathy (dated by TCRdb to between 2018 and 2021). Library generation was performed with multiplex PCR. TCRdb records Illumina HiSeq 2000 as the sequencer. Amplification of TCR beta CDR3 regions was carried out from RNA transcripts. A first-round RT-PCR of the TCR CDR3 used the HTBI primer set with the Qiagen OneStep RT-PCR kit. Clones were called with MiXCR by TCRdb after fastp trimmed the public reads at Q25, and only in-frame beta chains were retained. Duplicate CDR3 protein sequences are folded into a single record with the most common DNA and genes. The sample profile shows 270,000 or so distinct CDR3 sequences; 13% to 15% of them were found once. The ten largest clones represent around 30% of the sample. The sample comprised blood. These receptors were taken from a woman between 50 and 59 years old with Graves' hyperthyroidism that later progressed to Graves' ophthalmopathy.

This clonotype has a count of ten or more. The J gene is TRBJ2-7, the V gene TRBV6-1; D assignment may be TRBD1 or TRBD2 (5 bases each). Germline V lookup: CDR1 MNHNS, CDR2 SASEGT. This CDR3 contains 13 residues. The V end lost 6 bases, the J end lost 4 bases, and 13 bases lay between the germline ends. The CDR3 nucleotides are TGTGCCAGCAGCTGGCGAGGGGATTACGAGCAGTACTTC. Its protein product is CASSWRGDYEQYF.

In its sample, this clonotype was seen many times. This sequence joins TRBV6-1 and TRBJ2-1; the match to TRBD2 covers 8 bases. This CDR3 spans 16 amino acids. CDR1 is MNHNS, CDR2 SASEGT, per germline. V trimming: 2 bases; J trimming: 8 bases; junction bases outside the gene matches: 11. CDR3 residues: CASSEWSSGIRDEQFF. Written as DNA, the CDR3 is TGTGCCAGCAGTGAATGGAGTAGCGGGATACGGGATGAGCAGTTCTTC.

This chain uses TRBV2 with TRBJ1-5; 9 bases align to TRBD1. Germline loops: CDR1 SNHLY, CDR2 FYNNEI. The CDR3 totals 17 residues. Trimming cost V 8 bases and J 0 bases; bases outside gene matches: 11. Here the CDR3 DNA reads TGTGCCAGCCTGGGACAGGGTGAGGATTATAGCAATCAGCCCCAGCATTTT. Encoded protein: CASLGQGEDYSNQPQHF.

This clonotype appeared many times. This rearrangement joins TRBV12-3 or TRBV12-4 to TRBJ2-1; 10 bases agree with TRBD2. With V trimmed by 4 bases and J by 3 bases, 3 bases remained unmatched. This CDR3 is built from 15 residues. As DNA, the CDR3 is TGTGCCAGCAGTTCCGGACTAGCGGACTACAATGAGCAGTTCTTC. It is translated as CASSSGLADYNEQFF.

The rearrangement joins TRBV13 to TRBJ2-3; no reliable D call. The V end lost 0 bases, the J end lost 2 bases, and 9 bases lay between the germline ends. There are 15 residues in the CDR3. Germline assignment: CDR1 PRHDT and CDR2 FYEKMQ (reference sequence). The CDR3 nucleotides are TGTGCCAGCAGCTTAGGTAGTTCTTACACAGATACGCAGTATTTT. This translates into CASSLGSSYTDTQYF.

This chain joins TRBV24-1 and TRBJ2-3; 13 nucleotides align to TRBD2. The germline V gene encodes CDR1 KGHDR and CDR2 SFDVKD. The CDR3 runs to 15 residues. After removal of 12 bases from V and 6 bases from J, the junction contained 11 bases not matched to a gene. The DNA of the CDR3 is TGTGCCTCCGGGACTAGCGGGACCTTGGGGGATACGCAGTATTTT. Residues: CASGTSGTLGDTQYF.

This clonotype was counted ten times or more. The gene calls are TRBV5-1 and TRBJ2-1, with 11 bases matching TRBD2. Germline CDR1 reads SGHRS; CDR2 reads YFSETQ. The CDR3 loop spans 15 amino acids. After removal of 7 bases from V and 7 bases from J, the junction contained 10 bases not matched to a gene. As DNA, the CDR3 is TGCGCCAGCGTCCCGCAGGTAGCGGGAGGGAATGAGCAGTTCTTC. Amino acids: CASVPQVAGGNEQFF.

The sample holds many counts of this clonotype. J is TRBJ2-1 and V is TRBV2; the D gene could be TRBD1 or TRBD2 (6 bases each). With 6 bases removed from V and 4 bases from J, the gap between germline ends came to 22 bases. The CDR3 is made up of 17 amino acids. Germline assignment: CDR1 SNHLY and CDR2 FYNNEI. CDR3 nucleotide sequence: TGTGCCAGCAGAAAGGGGGGACTCCAAATGGGTTACAATGAGCAGTTCTTC. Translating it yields CASRKGGLQMGYNEQFF.

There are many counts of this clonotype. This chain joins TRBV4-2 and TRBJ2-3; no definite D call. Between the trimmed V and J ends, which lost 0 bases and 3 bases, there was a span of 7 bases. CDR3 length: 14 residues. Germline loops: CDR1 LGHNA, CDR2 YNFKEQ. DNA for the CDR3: TGTGCCAGCAGCCAAGAGCTCTGGACAGATACGCAGTATTTT. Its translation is CASSQELWTDTQYF.